This TCR beta chain was identified during a study of T-cell memory formation after mild COVID-19. Overall study: Clustering of TCRs was largely donor specific.

The germline V and J ends were trimmed by 2 bases and 3 bases, with 5 bases remaining between them. The germline CDR1 and CDR2 sequences are SGHVS and FNYEAQ. The CDR3 is 14 residues long. The study's findings and limits: Contracting clones, day 15 to 85, had balanced CD4/CD8, and later expanders favored CD4+. Pre-infection memory harbored some responding clones, suggesting cross-reactive memory joined.

MiXCR was run by TCRdb on the 5' RACE reads, yielding one entry per CDR3 protein. This sample has approximately 500,000 distinct CDR3 sequences, with around a quarter found just once. To note about this clonotype: Its matching antigen is unknown.

The receptor was derived from an adult woman who had mild COVID-19 (a few samples of this study predate the infection). Cell type and time point are not known. The chain carries TRBV7-6 and TRBJ2-6; no clear D gene. The sample taken for sequencing was PBMCs or a T cell subset sorted from them (not recorded which). CDR3 loop: CASSLIGGANVLTF. The CDR3 DNA is TGTGCCAGCAGCTTAATCGGTGGGGCCAACGTCCTGACTTTC.